The rows below give T cell receptor beta chains drawn from one sample of a study of shared clonotypes between healthy human individuals. This table comes from immunoSEQ multiplex PCR, and its TCRdb copy is limited to in-frame clones, with some not included. The sample records more than 900,000 clones, 70% to 80% being singletons. Source material: memory CD4+ T cells from PBMCs. These receptors originate from a man aged 18 to 29 in good health. Some clones in this sample may be carry-over from other donors' samples. Both conserved end residues are part of each CDR3. D genes are given only for firm matches. Clone sizes are given selectively: once, few, many, or a class where the clone is expanded.

j_call,d_call,clone_size,v_call,cdr3_nt,cdr3_aa
TRBJ2-7,.,.,TRBV6-5,TGTGCCAGCAGCCGTCCTAGTCCCTACGAGCAGTACTTC,CASSRPSPYEQYF
TRBJ1-5,.,.,TRBV29-1,TGCAGCGTTGGTTGGGGGAGCAATCAGCCCCAGCATTTT,CSVGWGSNQPQHF
TRBJ2-7,TRBD1,.,TRBV30,TGTGCCTGGAGTAAGACGGGACAGAAGTACTTC,CAWSKTGQKYF
TRBJ1-2,.,.,TRBV5-6,TGTGCCAGCAGCTTCAGTGTCAGCGACTATGGCTACACCTTC,CASSFSVSDYGYTF
TRBJ2-1,TRBD2,once,TRBV2,TGTGCCAGCAGCGAAGCCGGTGGTAGCGGGAGGGCCAAGGAGTTCTTC,CASSEAGGSGRAKEFF
TRBJ1-2,.,many,TRBV5-1,TGCGCCAGCAGCTTGGGCGGGACTAACTATGGCTACACCTTC,CASSLGGTNYGYTF
TRBJ2-2,.,.,TRBV6-6,TGTGCCAGCAGCCCGGGACAGAACACCGGGGAGCTGTTTTTT,CASSPGQNTGELFF
TRBJ2-2,TRBD1,.,TRBV5-1,TGCGCCAGCAGCAAATTACCGGGACAGGACACCGGGGAGCTGTTTTTT,CASSKLPGQDTGELFF
TRBJ2-1,TRBD1,.,TRBV5-1,TGCGCCAGCAGCTATTTCGGGCAGGGGGCACGAAATGAGCAGTTCTTC,CASSYFGQGARNEQFF
TRBJ2-3,.,.,TRBV28,TGTGCCAGCAGTCTTGTCCCAGATACGCAGTATTTT,CASSLVPDTQYF
TRBJ2-5,.,.,TRBV2,TGTGCCAGCAGAGAAAAGACTCGCGGGATTAGGGAGACCCAGTACTTC,CASREKTRGIRETQYF
TRBJ2-7,.,.,TRBV21-1,TGTGCCAGCAGCATTAACCTTTCGCTTCCCTACGAGCAGTACTTC,CASSINLSLPYEQYF
TRBJ1-2,.,.,TRBV10-2,TGCGCCAGCAGTGAACGCCGAGGGGTGGGTTATGGCTACACCTTC,CASSERRGVGYGYTF
TRBJ2-3,TRBD2,.,TRBV29-1,TGCAGCGTTGAAGGTACACTAGCGGGAGCGGCAGATACGCAGTATTTT,CSVEGTLAGAADTQYF
TRBJ1-5,.,.,TRBV30,TGTGCCTGGAGTGCGGGGGCCGACCATCCCCAGCATTTT,CAWSAGADHPQHF
TRBJ2-7,.,.,TRBV12-5,TGTGCTAGTGGCCTGACTGGGGGCGAGCAGTACTTC,CASGLTGGEQYF
TRBJ2-3,.,.,TRBV19,TGTGCCAGTAGTAGCGGGCCCAGCACAGATACGCAGTATTTT,CASSSGPSTDTQYF
TRBJ2-1,TRBD2,.,TRBV7-3,TGTGCCAGCAGCTTAAGCGCGGGAGATCTTCGTGAGCAGTTCTTC,CASSLSAGDLREQFF
TRBJ1-5,TRBD1,few,TRBV4-1,TGCGCCAGCAGCGAATCCCACAGGGGGTTCCTCCAGGTGAGCAATCAGCCCCAGCATTTT,CASSESHRGFLQVSNQPQHF
TRBJ1-4,.,many,TRBV7-9,TGTGCCAGCAGCCGAGACAGCCCTAATGAAAAACTGTTTTTT,CASSRDSPNEKLFF
TRBJ2-7,TRBD2,.,TRBV7-8,TGTGCCAGCAGCGAAGGACTAGCGGCAGTATCCTACGAGCAGTACTTC,CASSEGLAAVSYEQYF
TRBJ1-2,.,once,TRBV15,TGTGCCACCAGCAGAGTCTTCGGGAGCGGAGCTAACTATGGCTACACCTTC,CATSRVFGSGANYGYTF
TRBJ1-1,.,.,TRBV5-6,TGTGCCAGCAGCTTGTTGGGCAACTCGAACACTGAAGCTTTCTTT,CASSLLGNSNTEAFF
TRBJ2-3,.,.,TRBV5-1,TGCGCCAGCAGCGGAAGCGGGAGCACAGATACGCAGTATTTT,CASSGSGSTDTQYF
TRBJ1-5,.,.,TRBV6-1,TGTGCCAGCACACGGTTAGATCAGCCCCAGCATTTT,CASTRLDQPQHF
TRBJ2-7,TRBD2,.,TRBV5-1,TGCGCCAGCAGTCCCACAACTAGCGGGTACGAGCAGTACTTC,CASSPTTSGYEQYF
TRBJ1-2,.,.,TRBV4-1,TGCGCCAGCAGCCAAGATGGGGGGAATCCCTATGGCTACACCTTC,CASSQDGGNPYGYTF
TRBJ2-5,TRBD1,.,TRBV4-2,TGTGCCAGCAGCCAGGCGGACAGGGTGTCTCAAGAGACCCAGTACTTC,CASSQADRVSQETQYF
TRBJ2-3,TRBD2,.,TRBV7-9,TGTGCCAGCAGCCCGCAGCGGGAGTGGTACACAGATACGCAGTATTTT,CASSPQREWYTDTQYF
TRBJ1-5,.,few,TRBV19,TGTGCCAGTAGTATGGGTAATCAGCCCCAGCATTTT,CASSMGNQPQHF
TRBJ2-3,.,.,TRBV1,TGCACCAGCAGCCAAGATGCGGTAAGGGGCACAGATACGCAGTATTTT,CTSSQDAVRGTDTQYF
TRBJ2-7,TRBD2,.,TRBV27,TGTGCCAGCAGTAGTACCCTGAGGAGGGGGCTAAGTCTAGCGGGAGGACGCGAGCAGTACTTC,CASSSTLRRGLSLAGGREQYF
TRBJ2-1,TRBD2,.,TRBV10-3,TGTGCCATCAGTGAGTCGACTAGCGGGAGAAGGAATGAGCAGTTCTTC,CAISESTSGRRNEQFF
TRBJ2-5,TRBD2,few,TRBV7-6,TGTGCCAGCAGCCCGACAAGGGAGGGCCGGACCCAGTACTTC,CASSPTREGRTQYF
TRBJ1-5,.,few,TRBV4-1,TGCGCCAGCAGCCAAGACAGTAGCAATCAGCCCCAGCATTTT,CASSQDSSNQPQHF
TRBJ1-2,.,.,TRBV5-8,TGTGCCAGCAGCTTGGAAGGGTATGGCTACACCTTC,CASSLEGYGYTF
TRBJ1-1,TRBD1,.,TRBV28,TGTGCCAGCAGGACTATCTGGGACAGTCGGAACACTGAAGCTTTCTTT,CASRTIWDSRNTEAFF
TRBJ2-3,.,.,TRBV6-6,TGTGCCAGCAGGAAATCTAGCACAGATACGCAGTATTTT,CASRKSSTDTQYF
TRBJ2-7,.,.,TRBV28,TGTGCCAGCAGAAACTCCTACGAGCAGTACTTC,CASRNSYEQYF
TRBJ2-4,TRBD2,.,TRBV28,TGTGCCAGCAGTTCCCCCGGGACTACCATTCAGTACTTC,CASSSPGTTIQYF
TRBJ2-1,.,.,TRBV30,TGTGCCTGGAGTGTCGATGAGCAGTTCTTC,CAWSVDEQFF
TRBJ2-1,.,.,TRBV7-2,TGTGCCAGCAGCTTAGAGGCGGAGATGACTGAGCAGTTCTTC,CASSLEAEMTEQFF
TRBJ2-2,.,.,TRBV9,TGTGCCAGCAACAGGAATTCCGGGGAGCTGTTTTTT,CASNRNSGELFF
TRBJ1-1,.,.,TRBV4-2,TGTGCCAGCAGCCAAGATTTGGCAGGCCGGACGGGCACTGAAGCTTTCTTT,CASSQDLAGRTGTEAFF
TRBJ2-4,.,few,TRBV27,TGTGCCAGCAGTTTACGGGGGGCCAACATTCAGTACTTC,CASSLRGANIQYF
TRBJ2-5,.,.,TRBV11-2,TGTGCCAGCAGCTCGGCAGAGACCCAGTACTTC,CASSSAETQYF
TRBJ2-5,TRBD1,.,TRBV9,TGTGCCAGCAGCGTTTCCGGGACAGGATCCTTGGAGACCCAGTACTTC,CASSVSGTGSLETQYF
TRBJ2-3,.,once,TRBV7-9,TGTGCCAGCAGCTTAGAGGCTGGGCCGGGCCGAGCTGTTACGCAGTATTTT,CASSLEAGPGRAVTQYF
TRBJ2-5,TRBD2,.,TRBV5-8,TGTGCCAGCAGCTTGAGAGGGAGGGCCAAAGAGACCCAGTACTTC,CASSLRGRAKETQYF
TRBJ2-3,.,once,TRBV28,TGTGCCAGCAGTTCTTCAGGGGGGAGTCGCGGAGATACGCAGTATTTT,CASSSSGGSRGDTQYF